One sample yielded the 11 T cell receptor beta chains listed below, sequenced in a study of blood T cells in healthy people across ages. A sample-barcoded 5' primer and a J-beta primer mix were used in a second PCR of about 7 to 12 cycles. In TCRdb, the 5' RACE reads were re-called with MiXCR into one record per CDR3 protein. The table lists roughly 1.5 million distinct CDR3 sequences, about 45% of them singletons. The sequencing sample was made of blood. These receptors originate from a woman under 30 in good health.

This clonotype occurred a few times. The chain links TRBV20-1 to TRBJ2-1; D is ambiguous. This CDR3 region has 10 residues. Germline V gene sequence: CDR1 DFQATT, CDR2 SNEGSKA (reference sequence). The CDR3 is CSQVNNEQFF. The CDR3 DNA sequence: TGCAGCCAGGTTAACAATGAGCAGTTCTTC.

V is TRBV2 and J is TRBJ2-1; tentative D call: TRBD2 (6 bases). The CDR3 loop spans 15 amino acids. Trimming cost V 4 bases and J 2 bases, with 12 bases left between them. Germline V CDR1 and CDR2: SNHLY, FYNNEI. The CDR3 sequence: CASSALASTYNEQFF. CDR3 in DNA: TGTGCCAGCAGTGCACTAGCATCTACCTACAATGAGCAGTTCTTC.

In its sample, this clonotype was seen a few times. V gene TRBV9 combines with J gene TRBJ2-7; TRBD1 matches 7 bases. Germline V gene lookup returns CDR1 SGDLS and CDR2 YYNGEE. Trimming removed 2 bases from V and 7 bases from J; junction bases left unmatched: 12. This CDR3 contains 15 residues. CDR3 bases: TGTGCCAGCAGCGTGGGGACAGAGCCAAGGAATGAGCAGTACTTC. It specifies CASSVGTEPRNEQYF.

This clonotype has a single count. V gene TRBV29-1 combines with J gene TRBJ2-7, with D tentatively TRBD2 (6 bases). V was clipped by 7 bases and J by 3 bases, with 19 bases between them. The germline CDR1 and CDR2 sequences are SQVTM and ANQGSEA. The CDR3 is 14 residues long. As DNA, the CDR3 is TGCAGCGCCAAGGACGGACCGCGGGGCTACGAGCAGTACTTC. It encodes CSAKDGPRGYEQYF.

V usage is TRBV4-2 and J usage is TRBJ2-1, with 10 positions matching TRBD2. CDR1 and CDR2 (germline): LGHNA, YNFKEQ. Unmatched junction bases numbered 24, after V lost 1 base and J lost 0 bases. The CDR3 covers 24 residues. CDR3 in DNA: TGTGCCAGCAGCCAAGGGGGTCTAGCGGGGGCCGTTGGCAAGTGGTCCCACTCCTACAATGAGCAGTTCTTC. As protein: CASSQGGLAGAVGKWSHSYNEQFF.

This clonotype was seen a handful of times. The rearrangement uses TRBV20-1 and TRBJ1-2; 8 nucleotides agree with TRBD1. The trim removed 5 bases at V and 10 bases at J, leaving 12 bases unmatched. The CDR3 extends over 13 amino acids. Germline V gene sequence: CDR1 DFQATT, CDR2 SNEGSKA (reference sequence). CDR3 region: CSARPGQGPNYTF. Here the CDR3 DNA reads TGCAGTGCTCGCCCCGGACAGGGCCCTAACTACACCTTC.

The chain combines TRBV11-2 with TRBJ2-1; D is undetermined. Trimming stripped 3 bases from V and 8 bases from J, with 14 bases between. The CDR3 loop spans 14 amino acids. Germline lookup yields CDR1 SGHAT and CDR2 FQNNGV. CDR3 sequence (DNA): TGTGCCAGCAGCTTTCGATATCTGGGCGATGAGCAGTTCTTC. Its protein product is CASSFRYLGDEQFF.

This rearrangement joins TRBV4-3 to TRBJ1-6; the D is unclear. Trimming removed 1 base from V and 8 bases from J, with 12 bases in between. This CDR3 contains 15 residues. Germline V gene sequence: CDR1 LGHNA, CDR2 YSLEER. The CDR3 is CASSQGRISHSPLHF. CDR3 in DNA: TGCGCCAGCAGCCAAGGACGAATAAGTCATTCACCCCTCCACTTT.

This chain joins TRBV5-6 and TRBJ1-2; the D is unclear. The CDR3 is made up of 12 amino acids. Germline V gene data show CDR1 as SGHDT and CDR2 as YYEEEE. V was cut by 4 bases and J by 8 bases, with 12 bases left in between. The CDR3 loop is CASSPVGSGYTF. CDR3 DNA: TGTGCCAGCAGCCCCGTGGGTTCGGGCTACACCTTC.

A few counts support this clonotype. The chain links TRBV5-1 to TRBJ2-7; D unclear. V was cut by 0 bases and J by 6 bases, with 4 bases left in between. Germline values: CDR1 SGHRS, CDR2 YFSETQ. The CDR3 contains 11 residues. Here the CDR3 DNA reads TGCGCCAGCAGCTTGGATCGCGAGCAGTACTTC. Translated: CASSLDREQYF.

The V call is TRBV2, the J call TRBJ2-2; D possibly corresponds to TRBD2 (5 bases). CDR3 length: 13 amino acids. The germline CDR1 and CDR2 sequences are SNHLY and FYNNEI. With 5 bases removed from V and 4 bases from J, the gap between germline ends came to 8 bases. The CDR3: CASSRGSTGELFF. CDR3 DNA: TGTGCCAGCAGTCGGGGATCCACCGGGGAGCTGTTTTTT.